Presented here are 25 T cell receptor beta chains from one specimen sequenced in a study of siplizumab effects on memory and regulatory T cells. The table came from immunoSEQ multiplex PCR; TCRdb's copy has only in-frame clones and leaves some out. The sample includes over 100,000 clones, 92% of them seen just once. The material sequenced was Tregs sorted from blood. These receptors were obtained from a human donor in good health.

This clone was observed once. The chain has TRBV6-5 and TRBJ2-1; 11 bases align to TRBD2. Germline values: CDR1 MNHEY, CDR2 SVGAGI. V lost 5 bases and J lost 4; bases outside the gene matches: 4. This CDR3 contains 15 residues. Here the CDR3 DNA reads TGTGCCAGCAGTGGGGGACTAGCGGATTACAATGAGCAGTTCTTC. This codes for CASSGGLADYNEQFF.

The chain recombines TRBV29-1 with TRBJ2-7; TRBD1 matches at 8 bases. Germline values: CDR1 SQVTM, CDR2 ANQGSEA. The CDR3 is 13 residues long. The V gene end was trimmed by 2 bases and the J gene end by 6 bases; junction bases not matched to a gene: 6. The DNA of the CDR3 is TGCAGCGTTGAACGAGGACAGGGTTTCGAGCAGTACTTC. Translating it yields CSVERGQGFEQYF.

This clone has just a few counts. The CDR3 region has the DNA TGTGCCAGCGGCCAGCCCCAGCATTTT. The encoded protein is CASGQPQHF. The chain joins TRBV6-6 to TRBJ1-5, with D unclear. In germline, CDR1 is MNHNY, CDR2 SVGAGI (reference sequence). This CDR3 comprises 9 residues. Between the trimmed V and J ends, which lost 8 bases and 7 bases, there was a span of 3 bases.

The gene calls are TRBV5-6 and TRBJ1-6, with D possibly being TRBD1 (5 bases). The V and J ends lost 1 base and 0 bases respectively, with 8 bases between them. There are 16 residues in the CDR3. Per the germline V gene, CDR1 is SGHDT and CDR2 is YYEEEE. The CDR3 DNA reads TGTGCCAGCAGCTTGAGGGGTAGCTCCTATAATTCACCCCTCCACTTT. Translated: CASSLRGSSYNSPLHF. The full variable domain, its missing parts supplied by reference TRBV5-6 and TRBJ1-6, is DAGVTQSPTHLIKTRGQQVTLRCSPKSGHDTVSWYQQALGQGPQFIFQYYEEEERQRGNFPDRFSGHQFPNYSSELNVNALLLGDSALYLCASSLRGSSYNSPLHFGNGTRLTVT.

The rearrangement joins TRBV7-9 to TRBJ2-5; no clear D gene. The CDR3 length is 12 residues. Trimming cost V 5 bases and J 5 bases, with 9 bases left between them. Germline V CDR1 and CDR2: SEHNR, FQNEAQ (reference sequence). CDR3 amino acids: CASSRGPETQYF. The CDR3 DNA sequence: TGTGCCAGCAGCCGAGGTCCCGAGACCCAGTACTTC.

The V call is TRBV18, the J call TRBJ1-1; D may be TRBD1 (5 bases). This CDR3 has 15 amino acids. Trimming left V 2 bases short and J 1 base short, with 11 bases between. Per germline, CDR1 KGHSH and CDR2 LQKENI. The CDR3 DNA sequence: TGTGCCAGCTCACCAGGGGCCTGGGGGAACACTGAAGCTTTCTTT. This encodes CASSPGAWGNTEAFF. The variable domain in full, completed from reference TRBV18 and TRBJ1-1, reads NAGVMQNPRHLVRRRGQEARLRCSPMKGHSHVYWYRQLPEEGLKFMVYLQKENIIDESGMPKERFSAEFPKEGPSILRIQQVVRGDSAAYFCASSPGAWGNTEAFFGQGTRLTVV.

The CDR3 DNA reads as TGTGCCAGCATCACGTGGGGCAGGGGCTATGGCTACACCTTC. It translates to CASITWGRGYGYTF. This rearrangement joins TRBV7-2 to TRBJ1-2; TRBD1 is a possible D gene (6 bases). CDR1 and CDR2 from the germline V gene are SGHTA and FQGNSA. The CDR3 has 14 amino acids. V lost 7 bases to trimming and J lost 4 bases, with 16 bases between them.

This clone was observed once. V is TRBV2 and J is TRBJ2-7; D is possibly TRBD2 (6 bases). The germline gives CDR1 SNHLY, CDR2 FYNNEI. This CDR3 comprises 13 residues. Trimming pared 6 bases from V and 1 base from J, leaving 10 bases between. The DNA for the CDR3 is TGTGCCAGCAGGGGACTCACGTCCTACGAGCAGTACTTC. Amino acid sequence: CASRGLTSYEQYF.

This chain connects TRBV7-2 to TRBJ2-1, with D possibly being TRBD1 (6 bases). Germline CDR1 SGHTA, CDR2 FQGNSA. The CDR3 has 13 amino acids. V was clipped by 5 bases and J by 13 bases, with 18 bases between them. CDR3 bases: TGTGCCAGCAGCGGTACACAGGGCTCATTTCAGTTCTTC. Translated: CASSGTQGSFQFF.

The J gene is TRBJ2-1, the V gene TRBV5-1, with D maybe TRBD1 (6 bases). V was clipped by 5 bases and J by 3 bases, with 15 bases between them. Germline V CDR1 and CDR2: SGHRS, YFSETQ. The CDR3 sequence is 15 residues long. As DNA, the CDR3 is TGCGCCAGCAGTGATAGGACAGAGTACTACAATGAGCAGTTCTTC. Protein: CASSDRTEYYNEQFF.

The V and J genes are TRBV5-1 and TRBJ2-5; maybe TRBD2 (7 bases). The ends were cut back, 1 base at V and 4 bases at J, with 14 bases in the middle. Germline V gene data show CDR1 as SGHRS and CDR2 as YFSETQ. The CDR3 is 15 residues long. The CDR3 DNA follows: TGCGCCAGCAGCTTGTCGGGGGGCTGGGGAGAGACCCAGTACTTC. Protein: CASSLSGGWGETQYF.

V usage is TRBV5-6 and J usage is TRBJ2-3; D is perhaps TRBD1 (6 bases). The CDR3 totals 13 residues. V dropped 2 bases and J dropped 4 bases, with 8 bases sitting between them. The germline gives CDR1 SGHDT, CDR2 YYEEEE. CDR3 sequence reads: CASSLQGADTQYF. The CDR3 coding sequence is TGTGCCAGCAGCTTACAGGGTGCAGATACGCAGTATTTT.

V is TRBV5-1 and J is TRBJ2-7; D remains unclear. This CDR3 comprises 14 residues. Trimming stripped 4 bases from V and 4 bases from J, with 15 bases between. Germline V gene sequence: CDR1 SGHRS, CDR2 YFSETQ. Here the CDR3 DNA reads TGCGCCAGCAGCAGGCCGACTGATTTTTACGAGCAGTACTTC. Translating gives CASSRPTDFYEQYF.

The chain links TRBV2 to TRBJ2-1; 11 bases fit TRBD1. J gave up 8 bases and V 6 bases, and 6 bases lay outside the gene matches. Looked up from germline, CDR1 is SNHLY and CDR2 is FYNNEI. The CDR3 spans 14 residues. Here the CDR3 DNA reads TGTGCCAGCAGAACCGGACAGGGGGCCGATGAGCAGTTCTTC. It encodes CASRTGQGADEQFF.

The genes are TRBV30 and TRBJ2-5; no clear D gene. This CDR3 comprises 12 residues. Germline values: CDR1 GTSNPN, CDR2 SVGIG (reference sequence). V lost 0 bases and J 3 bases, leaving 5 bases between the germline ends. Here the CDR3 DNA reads TGTGCCTGGAGTGTCCTGGAAGAGACCCAGTACTTC. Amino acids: CAWSVLEETQYF. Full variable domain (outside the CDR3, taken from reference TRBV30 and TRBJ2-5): SQTIHQWPATLVQPVGSPLSLECTVEGTSNPNLYWYRQAAGRGLQLLFYSVGIGQISSEVPQNLSASRPQDRQFILSSKKLLLSDSGFYLCAWSVLEETQYFGPGTRLLVL.

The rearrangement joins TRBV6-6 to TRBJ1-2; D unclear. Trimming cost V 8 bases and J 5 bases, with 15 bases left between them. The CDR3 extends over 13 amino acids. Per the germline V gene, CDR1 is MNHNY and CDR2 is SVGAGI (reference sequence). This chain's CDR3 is CASQTFDVYGYTF. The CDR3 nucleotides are TGTGCCAGCCAAACGTTCGACGTTTATGGCTACACCTTC.

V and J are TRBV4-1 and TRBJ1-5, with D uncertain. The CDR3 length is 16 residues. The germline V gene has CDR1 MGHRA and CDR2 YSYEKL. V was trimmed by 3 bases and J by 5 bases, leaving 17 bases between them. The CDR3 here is CASSHLPSTDHQPQHF. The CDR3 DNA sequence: TGCGCCAGCAGCCACCTACCAAGCACGGACCATCAGCCCCAGCATTTT.

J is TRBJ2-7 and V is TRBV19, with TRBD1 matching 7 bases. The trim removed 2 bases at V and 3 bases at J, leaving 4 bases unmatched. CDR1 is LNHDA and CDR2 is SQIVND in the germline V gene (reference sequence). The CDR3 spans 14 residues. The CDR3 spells CASSITGQDYEQYF. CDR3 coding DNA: TGTGCCAGTAGTATAACTGGACAGGACTACGAGCAGTACTTC.

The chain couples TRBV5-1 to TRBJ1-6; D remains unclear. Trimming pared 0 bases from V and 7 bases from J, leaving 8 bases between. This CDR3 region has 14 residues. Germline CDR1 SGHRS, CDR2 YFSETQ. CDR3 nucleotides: TGCGCCAGCAGCTTGGTGGTTATGAATTCACCCCTCCACTTT. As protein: CASSLVVMNSPLHF.

In nucleotides, the CDR3 is TGTGCCAGTAGTACCCAACAGAGAAATCAGCCCCAGCATTTT. It codes for CASSTQQRNQPQHF. The V call is TRBV19, the J call TRBJ1-5; no reliable D call. V dropped 4 bases and J dropped 4 bases, with 11 bases sitting between them. Germline CDR1 is LNHDA and CDR2 is SQIVND (reference sequence). This CDR3 contains 14 residues.

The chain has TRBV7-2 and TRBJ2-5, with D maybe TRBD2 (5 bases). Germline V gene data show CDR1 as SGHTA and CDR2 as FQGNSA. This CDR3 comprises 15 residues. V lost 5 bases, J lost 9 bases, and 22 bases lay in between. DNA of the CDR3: TGTGCCAGCAGCCCATACCCCGCCACGTCCGGGGCCCAGTACTTC. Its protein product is CASSPYPATSGAQYF.

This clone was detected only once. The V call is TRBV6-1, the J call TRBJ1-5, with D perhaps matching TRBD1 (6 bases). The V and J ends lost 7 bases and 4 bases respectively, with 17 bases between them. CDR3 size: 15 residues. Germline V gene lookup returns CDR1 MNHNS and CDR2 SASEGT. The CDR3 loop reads CASTPRGRGNQPQHF. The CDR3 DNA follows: TGTGCCAGCACCCCGAGGGGCAGGGGTAATCAGCCCCAGCATTTT.

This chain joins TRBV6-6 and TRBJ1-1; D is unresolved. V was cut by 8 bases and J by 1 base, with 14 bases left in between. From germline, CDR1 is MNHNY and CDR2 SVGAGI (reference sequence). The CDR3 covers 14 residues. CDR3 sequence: CASSLVAGNTEAFF. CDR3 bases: TGTGCCAGCTCCCTCGTGGCGGGGAACACTGAAGCTTTCTTT.

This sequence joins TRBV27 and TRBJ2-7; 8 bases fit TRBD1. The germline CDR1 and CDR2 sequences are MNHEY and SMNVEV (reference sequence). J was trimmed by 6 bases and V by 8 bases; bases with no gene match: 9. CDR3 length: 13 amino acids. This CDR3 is CASGKQGQAEQYF. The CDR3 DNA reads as TGTGCCAGCGGAAAACAGGGACAGGCCGAGCAGTACTTC.

The CDR3 loop reads CASSSTGRTDTQYF. The CDR3 coding sequence is TGTGCCAGCAGCTCGACAGGGAGGACAGATACGCAGTATTTT. J is TRBJ2-3 and V is TRBV11-1; possible D gene TRBD1, 7 bases. The CDR3 runs to 14 residues. With 4 bases removed from V and 3 bases from J, the gap between germline ends came to 11 bases. The V gene's germline CDR1 is SGHAT and CDR2 FQDESV (reference sequence).